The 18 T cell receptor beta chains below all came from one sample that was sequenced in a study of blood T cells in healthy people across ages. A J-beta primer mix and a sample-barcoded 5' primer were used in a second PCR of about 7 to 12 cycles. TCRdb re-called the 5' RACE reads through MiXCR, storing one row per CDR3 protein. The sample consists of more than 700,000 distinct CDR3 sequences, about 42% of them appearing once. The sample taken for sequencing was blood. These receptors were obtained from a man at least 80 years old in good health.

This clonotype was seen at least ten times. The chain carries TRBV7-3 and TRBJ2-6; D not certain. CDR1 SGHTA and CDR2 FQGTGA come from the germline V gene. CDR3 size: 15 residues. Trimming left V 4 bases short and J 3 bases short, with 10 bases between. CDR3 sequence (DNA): TGTGCCAGCAGCTCCCCGCTTTTTGGGGCCAACGTCCTGACTTTC. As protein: CASSSPLFGANVLTF.

The CDR3 loop is CSADPGQGHGYTF. The DNA for the CDR3 is TGCAGTGCAGACCCCGGACAGGGCCATGGCTACACCTTC. V and J are TRBV20-1 and TRBJ1-2, with 8 positions matching TRBD1. CDR3 length equals 13 residues. Trimming removed 6 bases from V and 6 bases from J; junction bases left unmatched: 9. CDR1 and CDR2 from the germline V gene are DFQATT and SNEGSKA (reference sequence).

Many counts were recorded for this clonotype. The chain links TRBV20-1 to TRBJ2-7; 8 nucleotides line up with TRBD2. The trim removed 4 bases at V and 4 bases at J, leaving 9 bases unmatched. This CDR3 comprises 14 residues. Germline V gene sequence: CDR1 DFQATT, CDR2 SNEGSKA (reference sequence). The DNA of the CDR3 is TGCAGTGCTACTAAGCGGGGGATTACTTACGAGCAGTACTTC. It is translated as CSATKRGITYEQYF.

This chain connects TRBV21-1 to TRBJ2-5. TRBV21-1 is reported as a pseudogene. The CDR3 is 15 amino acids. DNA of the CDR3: TGTGCCAGCACCACGCCGTTGGAACCGATCGAGACCCAGTACTTC. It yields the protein CASTTPLEPIETQYF.

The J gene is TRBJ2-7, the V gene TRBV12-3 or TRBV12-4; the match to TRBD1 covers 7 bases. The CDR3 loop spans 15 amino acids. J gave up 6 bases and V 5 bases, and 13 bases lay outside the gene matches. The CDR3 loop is CASSPEGATTSEQYF. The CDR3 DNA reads TGTGCCAGCAGTCCCGAGGGGGCCACGACCTCCGAGCAGTACTTC.

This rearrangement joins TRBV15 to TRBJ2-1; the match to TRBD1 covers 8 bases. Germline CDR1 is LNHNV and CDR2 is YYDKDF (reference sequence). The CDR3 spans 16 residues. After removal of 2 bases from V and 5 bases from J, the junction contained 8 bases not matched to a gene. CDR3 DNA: TGTGCCACCAGCAGAAGGCGGACAGGGCTAGACAATGAGCAGTTCTTC. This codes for CATSRRRTGLDNEQFF.

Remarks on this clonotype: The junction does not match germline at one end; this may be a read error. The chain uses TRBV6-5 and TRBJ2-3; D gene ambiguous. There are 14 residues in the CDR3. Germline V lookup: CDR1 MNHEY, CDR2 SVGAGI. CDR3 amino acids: CASSDSDGTDTQYF. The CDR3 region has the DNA TGTGCCAGCAGTGACTCGGATGGCACAGATACGCAGTATTTT.

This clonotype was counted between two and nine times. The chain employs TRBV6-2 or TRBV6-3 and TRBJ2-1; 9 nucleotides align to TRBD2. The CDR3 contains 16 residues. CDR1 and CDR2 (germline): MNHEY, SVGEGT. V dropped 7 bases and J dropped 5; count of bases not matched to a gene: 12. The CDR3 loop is CASIPGGSGSHNEQFF. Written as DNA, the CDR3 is TGTGCCAGCATCCCGGGTGGTAGCGGGAGCCACAATGAGCAGTTCTTC.

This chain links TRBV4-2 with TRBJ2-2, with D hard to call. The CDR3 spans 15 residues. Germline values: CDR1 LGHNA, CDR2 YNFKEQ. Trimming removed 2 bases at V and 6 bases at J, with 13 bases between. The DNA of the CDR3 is TGTGCCAGCAGCCAATTAGTTACAGAGGCCGGGGAGCTGTTTTTT. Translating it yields CASSQLVTEAGELFF.

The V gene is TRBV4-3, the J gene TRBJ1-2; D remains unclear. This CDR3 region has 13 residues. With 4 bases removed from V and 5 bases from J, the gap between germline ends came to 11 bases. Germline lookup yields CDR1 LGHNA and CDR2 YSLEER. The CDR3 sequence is CASSLFDGYGYTF. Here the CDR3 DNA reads TGCGCCAGCAGCCTCTTTGATGGGTATGGCTACACCTTC.

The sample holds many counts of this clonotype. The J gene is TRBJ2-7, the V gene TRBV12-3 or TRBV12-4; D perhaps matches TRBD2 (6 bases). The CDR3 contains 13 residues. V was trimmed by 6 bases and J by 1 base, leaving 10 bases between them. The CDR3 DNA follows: TGTGCCAGCAGCTTGGCGGGATCCTACGAGCAGTACTTC. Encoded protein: CASSLAGSYEQYF.

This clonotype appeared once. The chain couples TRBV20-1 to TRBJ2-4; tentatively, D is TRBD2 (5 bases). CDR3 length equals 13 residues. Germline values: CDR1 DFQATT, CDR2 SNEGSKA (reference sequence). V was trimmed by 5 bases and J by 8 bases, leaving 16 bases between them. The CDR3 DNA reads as TGCAGTGCTGACCGAGGGCCAGAGGACATTCAGTACTTC. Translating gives CSADRGPEDIQYF.

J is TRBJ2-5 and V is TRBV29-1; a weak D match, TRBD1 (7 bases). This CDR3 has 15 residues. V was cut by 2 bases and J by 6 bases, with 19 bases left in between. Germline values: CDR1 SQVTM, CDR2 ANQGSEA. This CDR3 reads CSVEIGGQRGQTQYF. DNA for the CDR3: TGCAGCGTTGAAATCGGGGGACAGCGAGGGCAGACCCAGTACTTC.

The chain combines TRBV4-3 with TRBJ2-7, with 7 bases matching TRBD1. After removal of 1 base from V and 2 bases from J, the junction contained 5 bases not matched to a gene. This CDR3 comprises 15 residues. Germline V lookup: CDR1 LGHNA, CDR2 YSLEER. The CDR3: CASSQAPGQAYEQYF. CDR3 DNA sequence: TGCGCCAGCAGCCAAGCCCCAGGACAGGCCTACGAGCAGTACTTC.

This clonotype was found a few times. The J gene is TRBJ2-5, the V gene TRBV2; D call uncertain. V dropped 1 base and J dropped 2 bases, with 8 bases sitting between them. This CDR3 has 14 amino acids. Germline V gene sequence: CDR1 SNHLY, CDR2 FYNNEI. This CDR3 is CASSEGVGQETQYF. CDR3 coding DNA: TGTGCCAGCAGTGAAGGCGTCGGTCAAGAGACCCAGTACTTC. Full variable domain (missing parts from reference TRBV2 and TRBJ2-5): EPEVTQTPSHQVTQMGQEVILRCVPISNHLYFYWYRQILGQKVEFLVSFYNNEISEKSEIFDDQFSVERPDGSNFTLKIRSTKLEDSAMYFCASSEGVGQETQYFGPGTRLLVL.

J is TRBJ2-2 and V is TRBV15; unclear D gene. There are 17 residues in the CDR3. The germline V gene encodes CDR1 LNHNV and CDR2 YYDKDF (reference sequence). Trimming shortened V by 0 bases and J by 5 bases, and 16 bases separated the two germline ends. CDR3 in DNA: TGTGCCACCAGCAGAGATAGACTCGCGGTTGGTACCGGGGAGCTGTTTTTT. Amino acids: CATSRDRLAVGTGELFF.

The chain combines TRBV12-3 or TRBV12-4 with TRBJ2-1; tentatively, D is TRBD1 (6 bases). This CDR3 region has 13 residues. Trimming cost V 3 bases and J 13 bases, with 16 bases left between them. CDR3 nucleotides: TGTGCCAGCAGTTTCTGGGCAGGGGAGACCCAGTTCTTC. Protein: CASSFWAGETQFF.

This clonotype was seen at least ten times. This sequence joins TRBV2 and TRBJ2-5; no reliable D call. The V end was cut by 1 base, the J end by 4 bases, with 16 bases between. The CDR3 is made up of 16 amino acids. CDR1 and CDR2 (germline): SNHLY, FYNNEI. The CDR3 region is CASSEDRALKGETQYF. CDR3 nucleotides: TGTGCCAGCAGTGAAGATCGGGCCCTAAAAGGAGAGACCCAGTACTTC.